This entry lists 3 T cell receptor beta chains sequenced from one sample in a study of T cells in Graves' hyperthyroidism and ophthalmopathy. Amplification of TCR beta CDR3 regions was performed using RNA transcripts as template. First-round RT-PCR of the TCR CDR3 relied on the HTBI primer set. One entry per CDR3 protein, called by TCRdb with MiXCR from the multiplex PCR reads. The data hold roughly 400,000 distinct CDR3 sequences, with over 13% observed a single time. Sequenced: blood. The receptors originated from a man aged 50 to 59 with Graves' ophthalmopathy.

This rearrangement joins TRBV20-1 to TRBJ2-5; D may be TRBD1 (5 bases). Germline loops: CDR1 DFQATT, CDR2 SNEGSKA (reference sequence). V lost 6 bases and J lost 2, with 13 bases in between. This CDR3 region has 13 residues. The CDR3 sequence: CSANTGNQETQYF. The CDR3 DNA sequence: TGCAGTGCAAACACAGGAAATCAAGAGACCCAGTACTTC.

This clonotype was seen a few times. This chain connects TRBV29-1 to TRBJ2-7; the D gene is possibly TRBD1 (6 bases). Germline V gene data show CDR1 as SQVTM and CDR2 as ANQGSEA. CDR3 length equals 12 residues. Trimming cost V 4 bases and J 6 bases, with 13 bases left between them. The CDR3 nucleotides read TGCAGCGTTGGGCAGGGGCCGCTCGAGCAGTACTTC. This encodes CSVGQGPLEQYF.

Only a few counts were recorded for this clonotype. The gene calls are TRBV27 and TRBJ2-7; TRBD2 aligns across 7 bases. Trimming removed 3 bases from V and 2 bases from J; junction bases left unmatched: 7. The CDR3 loop spans 15 amino acids. Germline V gene sequence: CDR1 MNHEY, CDR2 SMNVEV (reference sequence). CDR3 loop: CASSFSASGPYEQYF. In DNA, the CDR3 is TGTGCCAGCAGTTTTTCGGCTAGCGGACCCTACGAGCAGTACTTC.